This paragraph reports one TCR beta chain. Its antigen has not been determined. Per-base qualities were not stored, and no clone one base away is much larger. The entry originates in a study of blood T cells in healthy people across ages (dated by TCRdb to the mid-2010s). Some background on the complete study: Template switching captured roughly one uniquely barcoded TCR beta cDNA molecule per two T cells in model experiments. The study measured age-related changes in TCR beta repertoire diversity using deep sequencing normalized with unique cDNA molecular identifiers. The donors were divided into four age groups: young (average roughly 17 years), middle-aged (about 39), aged (about 60) and long-lived (around 80). Donors of different ages were randomly distributed across sequencing lanes to avoid experimental bias. The study analyzed two additional independent replicas of 1 million unique cDNA reads from the same blood draw for two donors, one aged 18 to 30 and one aged 80 or older.

Donors were 39 systemically healthy Caucasian individuals from Russia aged roughly 6 to 90 years. Around 9.7 milliliters of peripheral blood were collected from each donor into EDTA-treated Vacutainer tubes. Ficoll-Paque density-gradient centrifugation was used to isolate PBMCs, with at least 6.5 million per sample. Total RNA was extracted from PBMCs with Trizol reagent, with at least 5.5 micrograms obtained per sample. Naive CD45RAhigh/CD27high T cell percentages were measured by flow cytometry on a PBMC aliquot from every donor. Findings and caveats that apply to the study as a whole: The long-lived group showed more naive CD4+ T cells, fewer expanded clones and increased TCR diversity than the aged group, suggesting age selection. As age increased, observed TCR beta diversity per million T cells dropped in a roughly linear way, and a significant reduction was already evident by age about 40. There was a strong correlation between observed TCR beta diversity and the percentage of naive T cells measured by flow cytometry. Bulk unsorted PBMC profiling prevented conclusive comparison of naive and antigen-experienced compartments. Estimates of total diversity based on one million sequenced T cells were considered lower bounds and underestimates. Because donor CMV infection status was unknown, age-related changes in expanded clonotypes were potentially confounded.

To prepare the library, 5' RACE was applied. The sequencer listed for this sample is Illumina HiSeq 2500. A second PCR of roughly 7 to 11 cycles was run with a J-beta primer mix and a sample-barcoded 5' primer. Each TCR beta cDNA molecule received a unique molecular identifier from a template-switch 5' adaptor carrying 12 random nucleotides. Each sample yielded at least 3 million CDR3-containing paired-end reads. All of the RNA was converted into first-strand cDNA using the Mint cDNA synthesis kit, with a TRBC-specific oligonucleotide serving as the primer. After uracil-DNA glycosylase treatment, a first 18-cycle PCR used universal primers M1SS and BC2_uni_R on all cDNA. In the authors' own workflow: For normalization, 1 million high-quality reads were randomly selected from each sample, with every read carrying a distinct molecular identifier. Reads sharing molecular identifiers were discarded rather than binned into consensus sequences. MiTCR, with a Q25 quality threshold and the strictest error-elimination algorithm, was used for CDR3 identification, clonotype clustering and error correction. A nonparametric unseen species model with Euler transformation was used to estimate lower-bound total TCR beta diversity. Using fastp at Q25 and MiXCR, TCRdb reprocessed the public reads and kept productive beta chains. A single entry per CDR3 protein holds the most common genes and DNA from its merged rows. The V and J calls come from TCRdb's annotation, not from the publication. The sample contains 850,000 to 1,000,000 distinct CDR3 sequences, roughly half of them found a single time. The top ten clonotypes cover about 20% of the sample.

Trimming accounts for 3 bases at V and 7 bases at J, while the number of junction bases matched to no gene is 6. The germline V gene supplies CDR1 MNHNS and CDR2 SASEGT. The CDR3, cysteine through phenylalanine, is 14 amino acids long. CDR3 DNA is the only sequence kept; it has 42 bases, read in frame from the first base. Recombination linked TRBV6-1 to TRBJ2-5, and 9 junctional nucleotides match TRBD1. Sequenced sample: blood. The clonotype comes from a woman in her fifties or sixties in good health. The DNA sequence is given as TGTGCCAGCAGTGATCCGGGACAGGGAGTGACCCAGTACTTC. The translation is CASSDPGQGVTQYF.